This TCR beta chain was observed in a study of a mutant IDH1 vaccine in newly diagnosed glioma. Background on the study: Vaccines were first given 4-6 weeks after radiotherapy alone, or with temozolomide cycles. Weeks 35 and 47 hosted visits V12 and V13, respectively.

To note about this clone: The antigen is not known.

Time point here: week 35, safety follow-up. Every single dose of the vaccine, 300 ug of mutant IDH1 20-mer peptide, came with topical imiquimod. Germline CDR1 is LNHNV and CDR2 is YYDKDF (reference sequence). Trimming removed 1 base at V and 1 base at J, with 8 bases between. The CDR3 is 15 amino acids. Libraries were prepared by immunoSEQ multiplex PCR; TCRdb keeps only in-frame clonotypes and omits some of them. The sample holds tens of thousands of clones, approximately 92% seen once. The sample here was PBMCs, taken from a glioma patient whose treatment included an IDH1 peptide vaccine. The rearrangement uses TRBV15 and TRBJ1-5, with a tentative D call TRBD1 (5 bases). This TCR was sampled from a man aged 50-60 years with glioma. Here the CDR3 reads CATSRGGGSNQPQHF. CDR3 DNA sequence: TGTGCCACCAGCAGAGGCGGGGGAAGCAATCAGCCCCAGCATTTT.